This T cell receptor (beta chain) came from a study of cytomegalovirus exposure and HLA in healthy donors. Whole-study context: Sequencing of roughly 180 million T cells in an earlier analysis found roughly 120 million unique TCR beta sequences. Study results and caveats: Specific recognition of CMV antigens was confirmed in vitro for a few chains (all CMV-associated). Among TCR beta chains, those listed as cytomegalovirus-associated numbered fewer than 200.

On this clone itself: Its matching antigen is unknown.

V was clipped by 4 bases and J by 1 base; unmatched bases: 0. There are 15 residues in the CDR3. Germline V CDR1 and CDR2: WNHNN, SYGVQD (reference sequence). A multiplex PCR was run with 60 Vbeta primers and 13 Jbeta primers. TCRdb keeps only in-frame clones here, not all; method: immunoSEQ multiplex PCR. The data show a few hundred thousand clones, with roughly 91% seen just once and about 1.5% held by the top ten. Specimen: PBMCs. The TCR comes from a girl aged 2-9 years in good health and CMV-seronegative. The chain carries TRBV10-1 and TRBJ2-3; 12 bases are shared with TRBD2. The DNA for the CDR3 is TGCGCCAGCAGTGGGACTAGCGGGGGCACAGATACGCAGTATTTT. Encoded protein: CASSGTSGGTDTQYF.